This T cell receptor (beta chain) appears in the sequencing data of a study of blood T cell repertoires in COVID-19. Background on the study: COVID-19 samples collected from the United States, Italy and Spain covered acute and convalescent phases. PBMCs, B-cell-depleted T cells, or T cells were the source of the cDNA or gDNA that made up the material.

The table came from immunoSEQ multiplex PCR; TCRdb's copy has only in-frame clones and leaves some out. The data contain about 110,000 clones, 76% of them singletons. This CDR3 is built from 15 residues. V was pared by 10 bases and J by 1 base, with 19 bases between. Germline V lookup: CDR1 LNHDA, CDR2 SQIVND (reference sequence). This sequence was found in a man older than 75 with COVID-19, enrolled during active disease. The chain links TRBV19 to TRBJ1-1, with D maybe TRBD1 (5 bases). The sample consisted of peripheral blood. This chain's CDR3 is CATSISGTGNTEAFF. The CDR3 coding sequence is TGTGCCACCAGTATAAGCGGGACCGGGAACACTGAAGCTTTCTTT.